This T cell receptor beta chain was observed in a study of molecular identifiers for immune sequencing clone quantification. The CDR3 has 14 amino acids. V lost 7 bases to trimming and J lost 1 base, with 10 bases between them. The germline gives CDR1 LNHDA, CDR2 SQIVND (reference sequence). General study findings and limits: Spiked Jurkat TCR RNA equivalent to one cell was reportedly detectable in approximately 970,000 naive cells.

This clonotype turned up a few times. Its cognate antigen is unknown. Previously published methods and listed TCR primers were used for the bulk TCR libraries. MiXCR, run by TCRdb on the PCR reads, gives a single entry per CDR3 protein. The repertoire holds about half a million distinct CDR3 sequences, with around 23% as singletons. Sequenced: naive CD8+ T cells from blood, with Jurkat cell RNA spiked in. Regarding subset: FACS-sorted CD8+CD4-CCR7+CD45RA+ naive T cells. This clonotype was sampled from a human donor in good health. Some libraries in this study had Jurkat cell RNA spiked in. This chain joins TRBV19 and TRBJ2-2; no clear D. In DNA form, the CDR3 reads TGTGCCAGTAATACACAGATGAACACCGGGGAGCTGTTTTTT. This sequence encodes CASNTQMNTGELFF.